A single sample gave rise to the 15 T cell receptor beta chains below, sequenced in a study of cytomegalovirus exposure and HLA in healthy donors. The PCR had 60 Vbeta and 13 Jbeta primers. Using immunoSEQ multiplex PCR, the repertoire was profiled, and TCRdb retains in-frame clones only, with some absent. The sample carries 180,000 or so clones, more than 60% recorded once. The material sequenced was PBMCs. These receptor sequences come from a female donor in good health and CMV-seronegative.

CDR3 sequence: CASSYRETQYF. CDR3 coding DNA: TGTGCCAGCAGTTACAGGGAGACCCAGTACTTC. The chain employs TRBV7-2 and TRBJ2-5; tentatively, D is TRBD1 (5 bases). The CDR3 loop spans 11 amino acids. Per the germline V gene, CDR1 is SGHTA and CDR2 is FQGNSA. V lost 6 bases and J 5 bases, leaving 7 bases between the germline ends. Full variable domain (outside the CDR3, taken from reference TRBV7-2 and TRBJ2-5): GAGVSQSPSNKVTEKGKDVELRCDPISGHTALYWYRQSLGQGLEFLIYFQGNSAPDKSGLPSDRFSAERTGGSVSTLTIQRTQQEDSAVYLCASSYRETQYFGPGTRLLVL.

This sequence joins TRBV7-2 and TRBJ2-7; 10 positions agree with TRBD2. Germline V gene lookup returns CDR1 SGHTA and CDR2 FQGNSA. CDR3 length: 15 residues. V trimming: 3 bases; J trimming: 4 bases; junction bases outside the gene matches: 6. Here the CDR3 reads CASSFRSGGAYEQYF. The CDR3 DNA reads as TGTGCCAGCAGCTTCCGAAGCGGGGGGGCTTACGAGCAGTACTTC. The variable domain in full, with the rest retrieved from reference TRBV7-2 and TRBJ2-7, is GAGVSQSPSNKVTEKGKDVELRCDPISGHTALYWYRQSLGQGLEFLIYFQGNSAPDKSGLPSDRFSAERTGGSVSTLTIQRTQQEDSAVYLCASSFRSGGAYEQYFGPGTRLTVT.

The chain has TRBV14 and TRBJ1-2; 7 nucleotides agree with TRBD1. CDR1 is SGHDN, CDR2 FVKESK, per germline. V lost 2 bases, J lost 10 bases, and 7 bases stayed unmatched. This CDR3 has 13 residues. The CDR3 sequence: CASSQPGQVVYTF. CDR3 nucleotide sequence: TGTGCCAGCAGCCAACCCGGACAGGTTGTCTACACCTTC.

The rearrangement links TRBV2 to TRBJ2-5, with D possibly matching TRBD2 (7 bases). CDR1 is SNHLY, CDR2 FYNNEI, per germline. The V end lost 8 bases, the J end lost 5 bases, and 21 bases lay between the germline ends. The CDR3 consists of 15 residues. The CDR3 coding sequence is TGTGCCAGCCGAAAGGAGGCGGGGGCGGGGGAGACCCAGTACTTC. Translation gives CASRKEAGAGETQYF.

There are a few counts of this clone. The chain is built from TRBV2 and TRBJ2-1; 7 bases line up with TRBD2. V shed 3 bases, J shed 5 bases, and the junction held 7 bases outside the gene matches. This CDR3 has 15 amino acids. Per the germline V gene, CDR1 is SNHLY and CDR2 is FYNNEI. The CDR3 DNA reads TGTGCCAGCAGTGATATCGGAAGCGGGGACAATGAGCAGTTCTTC. This codes for CASSDIGSGDNEQFF. The variable domain in full, completed from reference TRBV2 and TRBJ2-1, reads EPEVTQTPSHQVTQMGQEVILRCVPISNHLYFYWYRQILGQKVEFLVSFYNNEISEKSEIFDDQFSVERPDGSNFTLKIRSTKLEDSAMYFCASSDIGSGDNEQFFGPGTRLTVL.

The chain links TRBV6-5 to TRBJ2-7, with D possibly being TRBD2 (5 bases). The germline gives CDR1 MNHEY, CDR2 SVGAGI. CDR3 size: 14 residues. V shed 5 bases and J shed 6 bases, with 17 bases lying between them. The CDR3 DNA reads TGTGCCAGCAGTCCACTAGATACCCTCCTCGAGCAGTACTTC. Its translation is CASSPLDTLLEQYF.

The V call is TRBV7-3, the J call TRBJ1-2; D call uncertain. Germline V gene lookup returns CDR1 SGHTA and CDR2 FQGTGA. CDR3 size: 15 residues. V dropped 3 bases and J dropped 0 bases, with 11 bases sitting between them. The CDR3 region has the DNA TGTGCCAGCAGCTTCTCCGGGTCGACTAACTATGGCTACACCTTC. Its translation: CASSFSGSTNYGYTF.

The V and J genes are TRBV7-2 and TRBJ2-1; 9 bases line up with TRBD2. Germline V gives CDR1 SGHTA, CDR2 FQGNSA. The CDR3 has 15 amino acids. Trimming removed 5 bases from V and 8 bases from J; junction bases left unmatched: 10. The CDR3 coding sequence is TGTGCCAGCAGCCCCCCAGCGGGGGGCAGAGATGAGCAGTTCTTC. Protein sequence: CASSPPAGGRDEQFF.

About this clone: This same CDR3 is encoded by further DNA sequences in the sample. V usage is TRBV19 and J usage is TRBJ1-1; D might be TRBD1 (5 bases). Trimming removed 3 bases from V and 2 bases from J, with 7 bases in between. CDR1 and CDR2 from the germline V gene are LNHDA and SQIVND (reference sequence). This CDR3 is 13 amino acids long. CDR3 sequence reads: CASSIQGNTEAFF. In DNA form, the CDR3 reads TGTGCCAGTAGTATTCAGGGTAACACTGAAGCTTTCTTT. Drawing the rest from reference TRBV19 and TRBJ1-1, the complete variable domain is DGGITQSPKYLFRKEGQNVTLSCEQNLNHDAMYWYRQDPGQGLRLIYYSQIVNDFQKGDIAEGYSVSREKKESFPLTVTSAQKNPTAFYLCASSIQGNTEAFFGQGTRLTVV.

The V call is TRBV2, the J call TRBJ2-2; 7 positions agree with TRBD2. J lost 4 bases, V lost 4 bases, and 12 bases had no gene match. From germline, CDR1 is SNHLY and CDR2 FYNNEI. The CDR3 extends over 17 amino acids. The chain's CDR3 is CASSGGLGTILTGELFF. CDR3 DNA: TGTGCCAGCAGTGGGGGCTTAGGGACTATTCTCACCGGGGAGCTGTTTTTT.

V is TRBV29-1 and J is TRBJ1-3, with a tentative D call TRBD1 (5 bases). This CDR3 is 13 amino acids long. In germline, CDR1 is SQVTM, CDR2 ANQGSEA. V was pared by 3 bases and J by 1 base, with 7 bases between. In DNA, the CDR3 is TGCAGCGTTGACGGGGGGTCTGGAAACACCATATATTTT. Encoded protein: CSVDGGSGNTIYF.

This clone was counted between two and nine times. The chain employs TRBV28 and TRBJ1-4; 7 nucleotides line up with TRBD1. The junction had 10 bases not matched to a gene; V was cut back by 5 bases and J by 7 bases. The germline V gene encodes CDR1 MDHEN and CDR2 SYDVKM. The CDR3 consists of 15 residues. The CDR3 loop is CASSLRQGGSEKLFF. CDR3 bases: TGTGCCAGCAGTCTACGACAGGGAGGTAGTGAAAAACTGTTTTTT.

The J gene is TRBJ1-2, the V gene TRBV30; D is unresolved. V dropped 0 bases and J dropped 7 bases, with 9 bases sitting between them. This CDR3 spans 12 amino acids. Germline lookup yields CDR1 GTSNPN and CDR2 SVGIG (reference sequence). CDR3 residues: CAWSVGGSGYTF. The CDR3 bases are TGTGCCTGGAGTGTAGGAGGGTCTGGCTACACCTTC.

This clone was detected only once. The chain combines TRBV27 with TRBJ1-1; a weak D match, TRBD1 (5 bases). Germline CDR1 is MNHEY and CDR2 is SMNVEV (reference sequence). V was trimmed by 6 bases and J by 1 base, leaving 9 bases between them. CDR3 length: 13 residues. This CDR3 reads CASRGQGNTEAFF. The CDR3 coding sequence is TGTGCCAGCAGGGGGCAGGGGAACACTGAAGCTTTCTTT.

This clone was counted a single time. The chain recombines TRBV20-1 with TRBJ1-1; a possible D gene is TRBD1 (5 bases). Germline CDR1 DFQATT, CDR2 SNEGSKA (reference sequence). The CDR3 runs 11 residues. The V gene lost 6 bases and the J gene lost 3 bases, with 8 bases spanning the gap. The CDR3 DNA is TGCAGTGCAGGCAGGGACACTGAAGCTTTCTTT. This sequence encodes CSAGRDTEAFF.